The present TCR beta chain was sequenced within a study of blood T cells in healthy people across ages. Study-wide results and limits: Possibly, changes in expanded clonotypes were confounded because donor CMV status was unknown.

For the second PCR, which ran for roughly 6 to 12 cycles, a sample-barcoded 5' primer and a J-beta primer mix were used. Paired-end reads containing CDR3 totaled no fewer than 2.5 million for each sample. Each CDR3 protein gets one entry after TCRdb re-called the 5' RACE reads with MiXCR. The sample holds almost 800,000 distinct CDR3 sequences, over 45% seen once. Concerning this clonotype itself: What it binds is unknown.

The V segment lost 6 bases and the J segment 10 bases; nucleotides outside the gene matches: 20. The CDR3 runs 16 residues. Germline CDR1 DFQATT, CDR2 SNEGSKA (reference sequence). The rearrangement uses TRBV20-1 and TRBJ2-3; 9 bases line up with TRBD2. Source material: blood. This receptor was taken from a man younger than 40 in good health. CDR3 sequence reads: CSAHSREGSGRWAQYF. As DNA, the CDR3 is TGCAGTGCCCACTCCAGGGAAGGTAGCGGGAGATGGGCGCAGTATTTT.